This note documents a single T cell receptor beta chain sequence. Relative to its sample, this clonotype is medium-sized (0.01 to 0.1%). No cognate antigen has been identified for it. Base qualities were left out, and no much larger clone turns up one base away. Receptor amplification or capture employed 5' RACE. The instrument given in TCRdb is Illumina HiSeq 2000. Using fastp trimming at Q25 and MiXCR clonotype assembly, TCRdb reanalyzed the public sequencing data and kept in-frame beta chains. Identical CDR3 protein sequences are pooled into one entry, listed with their most common genes and DNA. In this sample the table shows some 300 distinct CDR3 sequences, 6.5% to 9% of which occur a single time. The ten largest make up approximately 86% of the sample. The sample originates from a study (dated by TCRdb to about 2016). For the study in its entirety: In people whose bodies naturally kept HIV infection under control, the researchers looked into where HIV persistence comes from.

Sequencing input: effector memory T cells from blood PBMCs. The cell subset or site label on this specimen signifies: effector memory CD4+ T cells. The receptor comes from a male donor with HIV.

This receptor carries the CDR3 CASRETAQGNTIYF. The DNA sequence reads TGTGCCAGCAGGGAGACGGCGCAGGGAAACACCATATATTTT. The chain is made from TRBV12-3 or TRBV12-4 and TRBJ1-3, with no D gene named confidently. The CDR3 covers 14 residues, taking in both the cysteine and the phenylalanine. Only the CDR3 DNA stays, 42 bases, in frame from base 1. V and J are truncated by 6 bases and 4 bases respectively, leaving an intervening sequence of 13 bases.